A selection of T cell receptor beta chains follows, all from one sample in a study of shared clonotypes between healthy human individuals. The method was immunoSEQ multiplex PCR; TCRdb's version includes in-frame clones alone and lacks a portion of them. The sample has over 2 million clones, about 94% seen once. The specimen was naive CD8+ T cells sorted from blood. The origin of the receptors is a man between 18 and 35 years old in good health. CDR3s include the opening cysteine and the closing phenylalanine or tryptophan. The D gene is left open where the match is weak. Some rows have no size entry. The others give once, few or many, or a class for an expanded clone.

>13|.|TRBJ1-1|TRBV5-4|.
TGTGCCACAACGGGGCGGGGTTTCACTGAAGCTTTCTTT
CATTGRGFTEAFF
>15|.|TRBJ1-1|TRBV7-9|.
TGTGCCAGCAGCCCTTTTGGGACTTCCCCCGCCGAAGCTTTCTTT
CASSPFGTSPAEAFF
>14|.|TRBJ1-6|TRBV19|.
TGTGCCAGTAGTATACCGGGACTGGAATCACCCCTCCACTTT
CASSIPGLESPLHF
>18|.|TRBJ1-4|TRBV4-3|.
TGCGCCAGCAGCCAAGATCTTGAGGATTGGGGGGCTAATGAAAAACTGTTTTTT
CASSQDLEDWGANEKLFF
>15|.|TRBJ2-7|TRBV5-1|TRBD2
TGCGCCAGCAGCTTGGGAAACGGGAGGGCCAACGAGCAGTACTTC
CASSLGNGRANEQYF
>13|.|TRBJ2-2|TRBV5-6|TRBD2
TGTGCCAGCAGCGGGACTAGTCCCGGGGAGCTGTTTTTT
CASSGTSPGELFF
>15|.|TRBJ2-1|TRBV4-2|TRBD2
TGTGCCAGCAGCCAGGTAGCGGGATCCTACAATGAGCAGTTCTTC
CASSQVAGSYNEQFF
>16|.|TRBJ1-1|TRBV15|TRBD1
TGTGCCACCAGCAGAGAAGGGGGACAGATTAACACTGAAGCTTTCTTT
CATSREGGQINTEAFF
>13|.|TRBJ1-6|TRBV6-6|.
TGTGCCAGCAGTTACGTACTGTCCCAGGAGCTCCACTTT
CASSYVLSQELHF
>10|once|TRBJ2-1|TRBV2|.
TGTGCCAGCGCCAACAATGAGCAGTTCTTC
CASANNEQFF
>15|once|TRBJ1-1|TRBV15|.
TGTGCCACCAGCAGAGGTGAGACGGAGAACACTGAAGCTTTCTTT
CATSRGETENTEAFF
>14|.|TRBJ1-6|TRBV6-5|.
TGTGCCAGCAGCCCGACGGGCTATAATTCACCCCTCCACTTT
CASSPTGYNSPLHF
>14|.|TRBJ2-7|TRBV4-3|.
TGCGCCAGCAGCCAAGACGTGAGCTCCTACGAGCAGTACTTC
CASSQDVSSYEQYF
>16|.|TRBJ2-3|TRBV28|.
TGTGCCAGCAGTACTGTACAAGGGGTACCCTTAGATACGCAGTATTTT
CASSTVQGVPLDTQYF
>15|.|TRBJ1-1|TRBV6-5|.
TGTGCCAGCAGTTATGGGGCAGGGTTAGACACTGAAGCTTTCTTT
CASSYGAGLDTEAFF
>15|.|TRBJ1-6|TRBV5-6|.
TGTGCCAGCAGCTTGGAAGGGGAGTATAATTCACCCCTCCACTTT
CASSLEGEYNSPLHF
>13|.|TRBJ1-2|TRBV30|.
TGTGCCTGGAGTGGACCGGGGACTTATGGCTACACCTTC
CAWSGPGTYGYTF
>16|.|TRBJ2-2|TRBV27|.
TGTGCCAGCAGTTTGTTCTCGATCAGGAACACCGGGGAGCTGTTTTTT
CASSLFSIRNTGELFF
>11|few|TRBJ2-7|TRBV28|.
TGTGCCAGCAGTTTAGCGGACGAGCAGTACTTC
CASSLADEQYF
>14|.|TRBJ2-1|TRBV6-5|TRBD2
TGTGCCAGCAGGACGAGTAGCGGGAAGCATGAGCAGTTCTTC
CASRTSSGKHEQFF
>12|.|TRBJ2-2|TRBV6-6|.
TGTGCCAGCAGCCCGAACACCGGGGAGCTGTTTTTT
CASSPNTGELFF
>13|.|TRBJ2-7|TRBV7-6|.
TGTGCCAGCAGCTTAGAAAGGTCCTACGAGCAGTACTTC
CASSLERSYEQYF
>13|.|TRBJ1-4|TRBV7-9|.
TGTGCCAGCCTAGGGCAGTGGAATGAAAAACTGTTTTTT
CASLGQWNEKLFF
>16|.|TRBJ2-2|TRBV5-8|TRBD1
TGTGCCAGCAGTAAGACAGGGGCGGCGAACACCGGGGAGCTGTTTTTT
CASSKTGAANTGELFF
>15|.|TRBJ1-2|TRBV7-9|.
TGTGCCAGCAGCTTAGTAAACAGGATCGGCTATGGCTACACCTTC
CASSLVNRIGYGYTF
>17|few|TRBJ1-1|TRBV5-6|TRBD1
TGTGCCAGCAGCTCCAGACAGGGAGAAGCTATGAACACTGAAGCTTTCTTT
CASSSRQGEAMNTEAFF
>17|.|TRBJ2-1|TRBV4-1|TRBD2
TGCGCCAGCAGCCAAGAACCCCCCAGCGGGGGGGTAAATGAGCAGTTCTTC
CASSQEPPSGGVNEQFF
>15|.|TRBJ2-7|TRBV4-3|TRBD1
TGCGCCAGCAGCCGCATACAGGGGCCCTCCTACGAGCAGTACTTC
CASSRIQGPSYEQYF
>12|.|TRBJ2-1|TRBV4-1|.
TGCGCCAGCAGCCAAGATACGGGACATCAATTCTTC
CASSQDTGHQFF
>16|.|TRBJ1-6|TRBV7-6|.
TGTGCCAGCAGCTTACGGGAGAACTCCTATAATTCACCCCTCCACTTT
CASSLRENSYNSPLHF
>15|.|TRBJ2-3|TRBV7-9|.
TGTGCCAGCGGGCGGGACTGGGGGTTCCCAGATACGCAGTATTTT
CASGRDWGFPDTQYF